This T cell receptor (beta chain) derives from a study of cytomegalovirus exposure and HLA in healthy donors. The donors were part of the approximately 130-subject validation cohort, which stood apart from the 666-subject first cohort. Of note for this clone: The target antigen is unknown.

With 4 bases removed from V and 5 bases from J, the gap between germline ends came to 8 bases. Germline V gene data show CDR1 as LNHDA and CDR2 as SQIVND (reference sequence). The CDR3 contains 12 residues. The method was immunoSEQ multiplex PCR; TCRdb's version includes in-frame clones alone and lacks a portion of them. The table shows 90,000 to 100,000 clones, with roughly 89% occurring only once. The study, taken as a whole, reports: Overall, around 150 TCR beta chains were annotated as cytomegalovirus-associated.

The rearrangement links TRBV19 to TRBJ1-1, with a possible D match to TRBD1 (5 bases). Input material: PBMCs. This clonotype originated in a woman younger than 45 in good health and CMV-seronegative. CDR3: CASSRGRTEAFF. For the CDR3, the DNA is TGTGCCAGTAGTAGGGGGAGGACTGAAGCTTTCTTT.